The 8 T cell receptor beta chains below all came from one sample that was sequenced in a study of cytomegalovirus exposure and HLA in healthy donors. PCR employed 60 Vbeta and 13 Jbeta primers. Profiling relied on immunoSEQ multiplex PCR, and the TCRdb table lists in-frame clones only, not all of them. The table has about 150,000 clones, approximately 84% seen once. Sequenced input: PBMCs. The receptor source for this set is a girl aged 5 to 17 in good health and CMV-seropositive.

This clone has just one count. The chain joins TRBV5-4 to TRBJ1-1, with D hard to call. Trimming pared 5 bases from V and 4 bases from J, leaving 9 bases between. The CDR3 has 12 residues. The germline CDR1 and CDR2 sequences are SGHNT and YYREEE (reference sequence). CDR3 region: CASSMAGTEAFF. CDR3 DNA sequence: TGTGCCAGCAGTATGGCTGGCACTGAAGCTTTCTTT.

The chain uses TRBV6-6 and TRBJ1-2; weak D call: TRBD1 (5 bases). Germline V gene lookup returns CDR1 MNHNY and CDR2 SVGAGI (reference sequence). This CDR3 is 14 amino acids long. Trimming pared 0 bases from V and 4 bases from J, leaving 9 bases between. The CDR3 region is CASSYSEGSYGYTF. The DNA of the CDR3 is TGTGCCAGCAGTTACTCGGAGGGGAGCTATGGCTACACCTTC.

This chain connects TRBV19 to TRBJ1-3; 9 bases fit TRBD1. This CDR3 has 15 residues. Germline-derived CDR1 and CDR2 are LNHDA and SQIVND (reference sequence). Trimming took 8 bases from V and 2 from J; bases not matched to a gene: 7. In DNA form, the CDR3 reads TGTGCCAGTGCCACAGGGGGCGTCCCTGGAAACACCATATATTTT. Its translation: CASATGGVPGNTIYF.

The CDR3 DNA reads as TGCGCCAGCAGCCAGACAGGGGAACGGCACAATGAGCAGTTCTTC. It is translated as CASSQTGERHNEQFF. The chain carries TRBV5-1 and TRBJ2-1; 8 positions agree with TRBD1. V lost 4 bases, J lost 5 bases, and 8 bases stayed unmatched. Per the germline V gene, CDR1 is SGHRS and CDR2 is YFSETQ. This CDR3 comprises 15 residues.

This clone showed up just once. This chain joins TRBV5-6 and TRBJ1-3; 7 positions match TRBD1. V trimming: 4 bases; J trimming: 2 bases; junction bases outside the gene matches: 6. This CDR3 has 15 amino acids. Germline V gene data show CDR1 as SGHDT and CDR2 as YYEEEE. The CDR3 nucleotides read TGTGCCAGCAGCCACGACAGGGCGCCTGGAAACACCATATATTTT. Translation gives CASSHDRAPGNTIYF. The full variable domain, its missing parts supplied by reference TRBV5-6 and TRBJ1-3, is DAGVTQSPTHLIKTRGQQVTLRCSPKSGHDTVSWYQQALGQGPQFIFQYYEEEERQRGNFPDRFSGHQFPNYSSELNVNALLLGDSALYLCASSHDRAPGNTIYFGEGSWLTVV.

V is TRBV27 and J is TRBJ1-1; maybe TRBD1 (6 bases). There are 13 residues in the CDR3. Germline loops: CDR1 MNHEY, CDR2 SMNVEV (reference sequence). V lost 10 bases and J lost 1, with 13 bases in between. The CDR3 reads CATAGQANTEAFF. The DNA for the CDR3 is TGTGCCACAGCGGGACAAGCGAACACTGAAGCTTTCTTT.

The rearrangement links TRBV4-1 to TRBJ1-4; D gene unclear. The germline V and J ends were trimmed by 5 bases and 4 bases, with 8 bases remaining between them. This CDR3 has 13 residues. Germline V CDR1 and CDR2: MGHRA, YSYEKL. As DNA, the CDR3 is TGCGCCAGCAGCGGAGTCTATAATGAAAAACTGTTTTTT. Encoded protein: CASSGVYNEKLFF.

The V call is TRBV6-5, the J call TRBJ2-1; 12 bases agree with TRBD2. From germline, CDR1 is MNHEY and CDR2 SVGAGI. This CDR3 has 16 residues. J lost 1 base, V lost 2 bases, and 0 bases had no gene match. Here the CDR3 DNA reads TGTGCCAGCAGTTACCTAGCGGGGGGGTCCTACAATGAGCAGTTCTTC. This encodes CASSYLAGGSYNEQFF.